Given below is one TCR beta chain in context. What it binds is not known. This entry is derived from a study of vaccination and CD4 T cells after COVID-19. Looking at the study overall: Stimulation of the cells used overlapping spike peptide pools from SARS-CoV-2 and from the common cold coronaviruses HCoV-NL63, HCoV-OC43 and HCoV-229E. Control wells got either CEFX epitopes, HIV-1 Nef peptides, or no peptide at all.

The treatment: roughly nine-day PBMC culture with coronavirus spike peptide pools or control peptides (ViraFEST assay). PCR positivity was dated March to December 2020, before US Alpha, Beta and Delta variants. The Oncomine TCR Beta short-read assay sequenced DNA from cultured CD4+ T cells. In this case, cultured CD4+ T cells provided the extracted genomic DNA. Using its own MiXCR run on the PCR reads, TCRdb lists one record per CDR3 protein. The table lists some 10,000 distinct CDR3 sequences, 45% of them singletons. Germline CDR1 is SGHTA and CDR2 is FQGNSA. Trimming took off 5 bases at V and 1 base at J, with 8 bases between the two ends. The length of the CDR3 is 14 residues.

The specimen was CD4+ T cells from blood, cultured in vitro. The receptor was isolated from a human donor who had recovered from COVID-19. V usage is TRBV7-2 and J usage is TRBJ2-2; D possibly corresponds to TRBD1 (5 bases). CDR3 coding DNA: TGTGCCAGCAGCCCAGGGTGGAACACCGGGGAGCTGTTTTTT. Encoded protein: CASSPGWNTGELFF.